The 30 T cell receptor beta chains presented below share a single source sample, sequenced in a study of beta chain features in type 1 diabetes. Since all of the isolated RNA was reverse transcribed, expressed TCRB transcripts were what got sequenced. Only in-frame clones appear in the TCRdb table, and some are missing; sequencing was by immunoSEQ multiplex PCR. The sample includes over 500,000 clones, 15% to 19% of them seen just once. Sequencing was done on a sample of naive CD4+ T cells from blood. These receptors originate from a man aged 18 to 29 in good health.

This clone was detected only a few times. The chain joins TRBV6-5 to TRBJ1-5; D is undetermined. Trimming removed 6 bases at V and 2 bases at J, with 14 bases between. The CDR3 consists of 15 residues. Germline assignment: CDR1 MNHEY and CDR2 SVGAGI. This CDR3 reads CASSQVGNGNQPQHF. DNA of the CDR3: TGTGCCAGCAGCCAGGTGGGAAATGGCAATCAGCCCCAGCATTTT.

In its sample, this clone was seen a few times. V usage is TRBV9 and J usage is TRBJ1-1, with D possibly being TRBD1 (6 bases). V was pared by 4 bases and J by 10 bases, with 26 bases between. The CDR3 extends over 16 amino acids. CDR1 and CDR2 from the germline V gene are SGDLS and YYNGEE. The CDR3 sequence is CASSPETGQRNSVAFF. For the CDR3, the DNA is TGTGCCAGCAGCCCTGAGACAGGCCAAAGGAACTCTGTAGCTTTCTTT.

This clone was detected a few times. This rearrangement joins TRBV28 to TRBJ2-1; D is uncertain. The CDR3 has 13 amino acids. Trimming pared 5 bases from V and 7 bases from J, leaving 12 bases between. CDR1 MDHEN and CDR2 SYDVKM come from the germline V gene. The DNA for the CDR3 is TGTGCCAGCAGTCTCCTAACAAGGAATGAGCAGTTCTTC. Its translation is CASSLLTRNEQFF.

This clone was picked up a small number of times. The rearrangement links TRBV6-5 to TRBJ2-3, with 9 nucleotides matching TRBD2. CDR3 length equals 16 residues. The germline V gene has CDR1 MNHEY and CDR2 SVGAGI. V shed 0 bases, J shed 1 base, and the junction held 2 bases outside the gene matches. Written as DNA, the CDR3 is TGTGCCAGCAGTTACTCGATAGCGGGGGGCACAGATACGCAGTATTTT. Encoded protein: CASSYSIAGGTDTQYF.

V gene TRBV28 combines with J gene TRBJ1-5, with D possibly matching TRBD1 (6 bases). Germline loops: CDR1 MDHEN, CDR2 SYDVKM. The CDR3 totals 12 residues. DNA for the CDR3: TGTGTCTCAGGGGTTAGCAATCAGCCCCAGCATTTT. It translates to CVSGVSNQPQHF.

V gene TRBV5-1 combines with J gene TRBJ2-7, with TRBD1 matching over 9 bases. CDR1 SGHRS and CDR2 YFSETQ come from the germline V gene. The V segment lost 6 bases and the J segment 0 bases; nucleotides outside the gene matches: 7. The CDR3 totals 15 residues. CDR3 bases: TGCGCCAGCACCTTTGGGGACAGGGTCTCCTACGAGCAGTACTTC. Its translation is CASTFGDRVSYEQYF. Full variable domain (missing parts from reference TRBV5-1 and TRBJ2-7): KAGVTQTPRYLIKTRGQQVTLSCSPISGHRSVSWYQQTPGQGLQFLFEYFSETQRNKGNFPGRFSGRQFSNSRSEMNVSTLELGDSALYLCASTFGDRVSYEQYFGPGTRLTVT.

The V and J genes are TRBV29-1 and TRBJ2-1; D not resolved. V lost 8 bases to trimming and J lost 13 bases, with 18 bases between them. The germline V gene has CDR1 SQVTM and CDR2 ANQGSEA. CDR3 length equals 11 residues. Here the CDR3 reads CSPKNRKGQFF. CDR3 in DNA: TGCAGCCCGAAGAACAGAAAAGGACAGTTCTTC.

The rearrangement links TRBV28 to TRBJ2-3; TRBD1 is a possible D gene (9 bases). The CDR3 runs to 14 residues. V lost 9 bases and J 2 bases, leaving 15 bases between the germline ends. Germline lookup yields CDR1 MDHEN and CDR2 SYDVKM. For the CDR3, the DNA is TGTGCCAGTAGCGGGACAGGGCTCACAGATACGCAGTATTTT. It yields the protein CASSGTGLTDTQYF. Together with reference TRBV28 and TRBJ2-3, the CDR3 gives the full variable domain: DVKVTQSSRYLVKRTGEKVFLECVQDMDHENMFWYRQDPGLGLRLIYFSYDVKMKEKGDIPEGYSVSREKKERFSLILESASTNQTSMYLCASSGTGLTDTQYFGPGTRLTVL.

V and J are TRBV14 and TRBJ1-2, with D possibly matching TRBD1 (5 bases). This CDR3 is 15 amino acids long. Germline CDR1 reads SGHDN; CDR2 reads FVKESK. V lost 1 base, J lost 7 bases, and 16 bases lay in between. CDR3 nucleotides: TGTGCCAGCAGCCAAGTGGGACCGGGGGTCGGTGGCTACACCTTC. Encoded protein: CASSQVGPGVGGYTF.

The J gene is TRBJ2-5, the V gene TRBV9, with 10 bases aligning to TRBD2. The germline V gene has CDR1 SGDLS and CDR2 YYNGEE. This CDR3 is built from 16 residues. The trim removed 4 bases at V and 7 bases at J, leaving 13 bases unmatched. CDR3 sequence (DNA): TGTGCCAGCAGCATCGGACTAGCGGAAGGGGGGCGGACCCAGTACTTC. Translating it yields CASSIGLAEGGRTQYF.

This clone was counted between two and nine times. The CDR3 DNA sequence: TGTGCCAGCAGCATACCGGGACAGGGGTACCACGAGCAGTACTTC. It encodes CASSIPGQGYHEQYF. This rearrangement joins TRBV11-2 to TRBJ2-7; 10 positions match TRBD1. J was trimmed by 5 bases and V by 5 bases; bases with no gene match: 9. The germline V gene has CDR1 SGHAT and CDR2 FQNNGV. The CDR3 is 15 residues long. Using reference TRBV11-2 and TRBJ2-7 for the parts outside the CDR3, the full variable domain is EAGVAQSPRYKIIEKRQSVAFWCNPISGHATLYWYQQILGQGPKLLIQFQNNGVVDDSQLPKDRFSAERLKGVDSTLKIQPAKLEDSAVYLCASSIPGQGYHEQYFGPGTRLTVT.

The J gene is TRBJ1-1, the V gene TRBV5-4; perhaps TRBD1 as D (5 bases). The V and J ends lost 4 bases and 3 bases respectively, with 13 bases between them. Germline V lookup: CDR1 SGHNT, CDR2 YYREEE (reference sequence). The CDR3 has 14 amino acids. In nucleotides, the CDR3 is TGTGCCAGCAGCAACCGGGACTGGGACACTGAAGCTTTCTTT. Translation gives CASSNRDWDTEAFF.

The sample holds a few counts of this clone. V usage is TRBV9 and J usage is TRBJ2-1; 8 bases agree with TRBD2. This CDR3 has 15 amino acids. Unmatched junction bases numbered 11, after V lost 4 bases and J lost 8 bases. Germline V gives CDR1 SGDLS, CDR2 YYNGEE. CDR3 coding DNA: TGTGCCAGCAGCATCCGGACTAGCTTCGGCGATGAGCAGTTCTTC. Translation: CASSIRTSFGDEQFF.

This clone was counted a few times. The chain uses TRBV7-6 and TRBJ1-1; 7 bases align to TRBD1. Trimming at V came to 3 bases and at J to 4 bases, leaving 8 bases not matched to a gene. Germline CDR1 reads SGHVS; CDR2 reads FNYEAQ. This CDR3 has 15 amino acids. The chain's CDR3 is CASSFQTGMGTEAFF. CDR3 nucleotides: TGTGCCAGCAGCTTTCAGACAGGGATGGGCACTGAAGCTTTCTTT.

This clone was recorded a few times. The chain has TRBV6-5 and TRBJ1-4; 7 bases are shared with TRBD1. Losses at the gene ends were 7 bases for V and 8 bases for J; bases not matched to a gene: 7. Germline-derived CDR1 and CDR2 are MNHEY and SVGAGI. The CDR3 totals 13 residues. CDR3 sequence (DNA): TGTGCCAGCACCCCCAGAGGGGGCGAAAAACTGTTTTTT. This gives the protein CASTPRGGEKLFF.

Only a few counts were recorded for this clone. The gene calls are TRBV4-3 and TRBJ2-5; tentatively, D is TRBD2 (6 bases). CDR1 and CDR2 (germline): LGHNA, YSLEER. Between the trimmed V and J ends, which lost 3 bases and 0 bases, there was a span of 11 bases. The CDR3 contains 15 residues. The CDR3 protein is CASSQDGGDQETQYF. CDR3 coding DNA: TGCGCCAGCAGCCAGGACGGCGGGGACCAAGAGACCCAGTACTTC.

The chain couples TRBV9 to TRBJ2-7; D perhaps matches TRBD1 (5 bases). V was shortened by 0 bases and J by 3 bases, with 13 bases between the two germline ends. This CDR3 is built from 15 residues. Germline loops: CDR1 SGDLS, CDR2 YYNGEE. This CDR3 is CASSVGRGRVYEQYF. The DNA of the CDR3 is TGTGCCAGCAGCGTAGGAAGGGGCCGGGTCTACGAGCAGTACTTC. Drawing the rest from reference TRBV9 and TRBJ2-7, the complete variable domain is DSGVTQTPKHLITATGQRVTLRCSPRSGDLSVYWYQQSLDQGLQFLIQYYNGEERAKGNILERFSAQQFPDLHSELNLSSLELGDSALYFCASSVGRGRVYEQYFGPGTRLTVT.

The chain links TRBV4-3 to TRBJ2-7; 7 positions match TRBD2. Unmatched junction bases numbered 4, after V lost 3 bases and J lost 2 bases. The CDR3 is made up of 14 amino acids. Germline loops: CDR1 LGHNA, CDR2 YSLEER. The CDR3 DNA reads TGCGCCAGCAGCCATGGTCGGGGGGCCTACGAGCAGTACTTC. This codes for CASSHGRGAYEQYF.

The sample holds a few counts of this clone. The CDR3 region has the DNA TGTGCCAGCAGCCGGACTAGGGACTCCTACGAGCAGTACTTC. This sequence encodes CASSRTRDSYEQYF. This chain joins TRBV7-9 and TRBJ2-7, with TRBD2 identical over 7 bases. This CDR3 contains 14 residues. Germline V CDR1 and CDR2: SEHNR, FQNEAQ (reference sequence). V trimming: 5 bases; J trimming: 0 bases; junction bases outside the gene matches: 4.

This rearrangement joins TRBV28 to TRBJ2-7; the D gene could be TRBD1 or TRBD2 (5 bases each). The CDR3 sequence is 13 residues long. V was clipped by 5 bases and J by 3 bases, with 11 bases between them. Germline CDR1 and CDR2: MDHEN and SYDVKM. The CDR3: CASSRDGHYEQYF. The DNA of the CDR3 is TGTGCCAGCAGTCGGGACGGCCACTACGAGCAGTACTTC. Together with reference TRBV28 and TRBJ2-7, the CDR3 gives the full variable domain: DVKVTQSSRYLVKRTGEKVFLECVQDMDHENMFWYRQDPGLGLRLIYFSYDVKMKEKGDIPEGYSVSREKKERFSLILESASTNQTSMYLCASSRDGHYEQYFGPGTRLTVT.

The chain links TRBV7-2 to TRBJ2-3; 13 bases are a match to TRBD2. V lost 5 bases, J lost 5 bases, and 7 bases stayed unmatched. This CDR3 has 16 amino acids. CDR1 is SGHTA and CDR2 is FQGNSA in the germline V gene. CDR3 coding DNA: TGTGCCAGCAGCCCGAAACTAGCGGGGGGGCGAGATACGCAGTATTTT. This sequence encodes CASSPKLAGGRDTQYF.

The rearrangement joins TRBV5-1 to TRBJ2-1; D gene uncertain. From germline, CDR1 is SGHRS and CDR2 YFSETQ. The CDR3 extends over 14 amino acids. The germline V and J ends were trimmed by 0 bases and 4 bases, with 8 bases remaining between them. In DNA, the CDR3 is TGCGCCAGCAGCTTGGAGGGCAGATACAATGAGCAGTTCTTC. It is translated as CASSLEGRYNEQFF. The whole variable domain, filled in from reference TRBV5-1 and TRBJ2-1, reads KAGVTQTPRYLIKTRGQQVTLSCSPISGHRSVSWYQQTPGQGLQFLFEYFSETQRNKGNFPGRFSGRQFSNSRSEMNVSTLELGDSALYLCASSLEGRYNEQFFGPGTRLTVL.

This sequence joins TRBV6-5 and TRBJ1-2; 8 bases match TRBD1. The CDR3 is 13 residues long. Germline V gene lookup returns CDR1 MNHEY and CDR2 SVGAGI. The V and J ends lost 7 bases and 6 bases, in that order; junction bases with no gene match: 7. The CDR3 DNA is TGTGCCAGCAAGCAAGGGACAGGCAATGGCTACACCTTC. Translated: CASKQGTGNGYTF.

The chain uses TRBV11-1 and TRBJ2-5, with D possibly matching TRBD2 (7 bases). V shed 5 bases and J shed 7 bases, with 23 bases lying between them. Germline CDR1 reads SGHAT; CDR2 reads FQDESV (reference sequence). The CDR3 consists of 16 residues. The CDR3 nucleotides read TGTGCCAGCAGCCACCCGCAAGGGGGGGGCCTTGGGACCCAGTACTTC. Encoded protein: CASSHPQGGGLGTQYF.

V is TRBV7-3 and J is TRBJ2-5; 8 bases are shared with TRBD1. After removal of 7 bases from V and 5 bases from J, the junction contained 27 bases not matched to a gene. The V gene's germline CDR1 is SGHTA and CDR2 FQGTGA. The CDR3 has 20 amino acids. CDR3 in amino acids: CASTYGQGDPSIPPWETQYF. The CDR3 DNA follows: TGTGCCAGCACCTACGGACAGGGAGATCCTTCTATACCCCCTTGGGAGACCCAGTACTTC.

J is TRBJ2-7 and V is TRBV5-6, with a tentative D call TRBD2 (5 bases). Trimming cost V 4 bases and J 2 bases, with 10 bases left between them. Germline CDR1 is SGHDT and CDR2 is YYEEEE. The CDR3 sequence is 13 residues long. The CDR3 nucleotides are TGTGCCAGCAGCCCTACCGGGGCCTACGAGCAGTACTTC. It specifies CASSPTGAYEQYF.

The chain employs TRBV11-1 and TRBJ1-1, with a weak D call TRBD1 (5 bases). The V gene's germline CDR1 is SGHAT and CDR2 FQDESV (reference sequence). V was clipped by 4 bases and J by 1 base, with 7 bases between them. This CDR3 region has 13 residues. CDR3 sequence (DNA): TGTGCCAGCAGCTCAGACAGGAACACTGAAGCTTTCTTT. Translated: CASSSDRNTEAFF.

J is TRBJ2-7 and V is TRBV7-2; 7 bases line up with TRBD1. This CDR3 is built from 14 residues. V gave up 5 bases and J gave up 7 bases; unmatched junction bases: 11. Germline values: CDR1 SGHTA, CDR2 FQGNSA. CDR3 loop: CASSPRQGWGEQYF. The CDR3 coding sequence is TGTGCCAGCAGCCCACGACAGGGATGGGGGGAGCAGTACTTC.

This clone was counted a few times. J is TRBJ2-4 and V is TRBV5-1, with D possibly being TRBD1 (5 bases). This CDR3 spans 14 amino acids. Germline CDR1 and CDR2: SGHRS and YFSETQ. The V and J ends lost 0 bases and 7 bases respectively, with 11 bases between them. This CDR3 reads CASSLEGRANIQYF. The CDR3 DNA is TGCGCCAGCAGCTTGGAGGGCAGGGCCAACATTCAGTACTTC. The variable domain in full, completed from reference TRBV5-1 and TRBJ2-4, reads KAGVTQTPRYLIKTRGQQVTLSCSPISGHRSVSWYQQTPGQGLQFLFEYFSETQRNKGNFPGRFSGRQFSNSRSEMNVSTLELGDSALYLCASSLEGRANIQYFGAGTRLSVL.

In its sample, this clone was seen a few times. As DNA, the CDR3 is TGTGCCAGCAGCTTCACGGCTTCCGGTGAGCAGTTCTTC. Translated: CASSFTASGEQFF. This chain uses TRBV7-9 with TRBJ2-1; D is undetermined. Germline V gene lookup returns CDR1 SEHNR and CDR2 FQNEAQ (reference sequence). The CDR3 has 13 residues. Trimming took off 3 bases at V and 9 bases at J, with 12 bases between the two ends.